This paragraph covers one T cell receptor (beta chain) sequence. The data belong to a study of T cell clones after liver transplantation. Between the trimmed V and J ends, which lost 2 bases and 7 bases, there was a span of 1 base. CDR1 and CDR2 (germline): SGHAT, FQNNGV. The CDR3 runs 10 residues. Here immunoSEQ multiplex PCR was the method, and the copy in TCRdb shows in-frame clones only, minus some. The sample records tens of thousands of clones, about two thirds being singletons. The sample here was CD4+ T cells from blood, taken at the approximately 15-month timepoint. This clonotype originated in a human patient who received a liver transplant. Some of the T cells may derive from the graft donor. The rearrangement joins TRBV11-2 to TRBJ2-3; D ambiguous. CDR3 bases: TGTGCCAGCAGCTTAAATACGCAGTATTTT. It specifies CASSLNTQYF.